This is a list of T cell receptor beta chains from one sample in a study of T cells in Graves' hyperthyroidism and ophthalmopathy. TCRdb reprocessed the multiplex PCR reads with MiXCR, giving one entry per CDR3 protein. Of some 720,000 distinct CDR3 sequences detected, about 16% appear once; the ten largest clones hold 8.4%. The sample was blood. These receptor sequences come from a man aged 18 to 30 with Graves' hyperthyroidism. CDR3s include the opening cysteine and the closing phenylalanine or tryptophan. The D gene is left open where the match is weak. Expanded clones get a size class; other rows say once, few or many, or leave the size out.

clone size	V gene	D gene	J gene	CDR3 protein	CDR3 DNA
NA	TRBV12-3/TRBV12-4	NA	TRBJ2-1	CASTPLGQSYNEQFF	TGTGCCAGCACCCCACTCGGACAGAGCTACAATGAGCAGTTCTTC
few	TRBV5-6	NA	TRBJ1-2	CASSLPGPGGDYGYTF	TGTGCCAGCAGCTTACCTGGACCTGGGGGGGACTATGGCTACACCTTC
many	TRBV11-1	NA	TRBJ2-2	CASSPQVSGELFF	TGTGCCAGCAGCCCCCAGGTTTCCGGGGAGCTGTTTTTT
few	TRBV18	TRBD2	TRBJ2-1	CASSPYGSGTSSYNEQFF	TGTGCCAGCTCACCTTACGGAAGCGGGACCAGCTCCTACAATGAGCAGTTCTTC
NA	TRBV5-4	NA	TRBJ2-5	CASSQEGVAETQYF	TGCGCCAGCAGCCAAGAAGGAGTTGCGGAGACCCAGTACTTC
once	TRBV19	TRBD1	TRBJ1-5	CASSTLRQGAAQPQHF	TGTGCCAGTAGTACATTGAGACAGGGGGCTGCTCAGCCCCAGCATTTT
NA	TRBV4-2	NA	TRBJ1-2	CASSQETAYGYTF	TGTGCCAGCAGCCAAGAAACAGCTTATGGCTACACCTTC
many	TRBV18	NA	TRBJ2-3	CASSTITDTQYF	TGTGCCAGCTCGACAATCACAGATACGCAGTATTTT
few	TRBV5-1	NA	TRBJ1-1	CASSLGTRPLNTEAFF	TGCGCCAGCAGCTTGGGGACCCGACCACTGAACACTGAAGCTTTCTTT
NA	TRBV9	NA	TRBJ2-1	CASSVEGFTYNEQFF	TGTGCCAGCAGCGTAGAGGGGTTTACCTACAATGAGCAGTTCTTC
NA	TRBV6-1	NA	TRBJ1-4	CASKEGGSEKLFF	TGTGCCAGCAAGGAAGGTGGCAGTGAAAAACTGTTTTTT
many	TRBV12-5	TRBD2	TRBJ2-1	CASGWTSGRKGNEQFF	TGTGCTAGTGGATGGACTAGCGGGAGAAAAGGAAATGAGCAGTTCTTC
many	TRBV12-3/TRBV12-4	NA	TRBJ2-7	CASSEDTGRSYEQYF	TGTGCCAGCAGCGAGGACACGGGTCGCTCCTACGAGCAGTACTTC
few	TRBV24-1	NA	TRBJ2-7	CATSDLLTDEQYF	TGTGCCACCAGTGATTTGCTGACAGACGAGCAGTACTTC
NA	TRBV12-3/TRBV12-4	NA	TRBJ1-1	CASSLKGYARWNTEAFF	TGTGCCAGCAGTTTAAAGGGCTACGCCCGATGGAACACTGAAGCTTTCTTT
many	TRBV6-2/TRBV6-3	NA	TRBJ2-7	CASSYWHGSYEQYF	TGTGCCAGCAGTTATTGGCACGGCTCCTACGAGCAGTACTTC
few	TRBV30	NA	TRBJ2-7	CAWSAGWRRRADRYEQYF	TGTGCCTGGAGTGCTGGTTGGAGGAGGCGGGCCGACCGCTACGAGCAGTACTTC
few	TRBV29-1	NA	TRBJ1-2	CSVGGDKNYGYTF	TGCAGCGTCGGAGGGGACAAGAACTATGGCTACACCTTC